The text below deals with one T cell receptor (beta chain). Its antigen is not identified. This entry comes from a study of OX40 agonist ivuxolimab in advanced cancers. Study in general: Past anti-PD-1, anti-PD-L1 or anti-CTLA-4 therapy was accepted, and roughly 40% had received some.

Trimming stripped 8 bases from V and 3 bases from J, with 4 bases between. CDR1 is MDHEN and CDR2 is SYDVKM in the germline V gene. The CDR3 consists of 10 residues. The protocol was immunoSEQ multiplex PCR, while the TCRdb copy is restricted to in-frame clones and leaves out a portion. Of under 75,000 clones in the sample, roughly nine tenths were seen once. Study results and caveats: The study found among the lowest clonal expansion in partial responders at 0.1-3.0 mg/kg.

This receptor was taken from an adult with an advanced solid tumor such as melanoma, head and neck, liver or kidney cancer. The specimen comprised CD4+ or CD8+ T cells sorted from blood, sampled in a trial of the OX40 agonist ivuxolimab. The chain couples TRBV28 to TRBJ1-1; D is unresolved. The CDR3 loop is CASGYTEAFF. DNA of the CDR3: TGTGCCAGCGGTTACACTGAAGCTTTCTTT.